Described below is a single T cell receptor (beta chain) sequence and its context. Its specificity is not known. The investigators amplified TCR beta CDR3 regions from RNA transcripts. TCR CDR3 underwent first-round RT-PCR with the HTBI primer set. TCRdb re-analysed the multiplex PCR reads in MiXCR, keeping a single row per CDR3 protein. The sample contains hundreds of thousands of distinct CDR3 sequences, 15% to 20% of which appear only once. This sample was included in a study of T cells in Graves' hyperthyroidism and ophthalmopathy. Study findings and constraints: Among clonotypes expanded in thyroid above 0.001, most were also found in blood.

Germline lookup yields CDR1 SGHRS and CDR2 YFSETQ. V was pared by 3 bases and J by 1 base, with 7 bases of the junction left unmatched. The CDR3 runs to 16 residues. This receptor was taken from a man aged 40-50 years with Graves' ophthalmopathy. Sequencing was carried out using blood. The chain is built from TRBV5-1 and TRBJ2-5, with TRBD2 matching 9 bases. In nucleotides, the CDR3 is TGCGCCAGCAGCTCCCCCATAGCGGGGGCCCAAGAGACCCAGTACTTC. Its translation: CASSSPIAGAQETQYF.